This T cell receptor beta chain stems from a study of blood T cells in healthy people across ages. PCR was performed a second time for about 7 to 12 cycles using a sample-barcoded 5' primer and a J-beta primer mix. Each TCR beta cDNA got a 12-nucleotide random molecular identifier. TCRdb reanalysed the 5' RACE reads using MiXCR and keeps one entry per CDR3 protein. The sample yields fewer than 900,000 distinct CDR3 sequences, roughly 47% seen once. Per sample, at least 5 micrograms of total RNA were extracted. Germline loops: CDR1 DFQATT, CDR2 SNEGSKA (reference sequence). Unmatched junction bases numbered 5, after V lost 0 bases and J lost 4 bases. The CDR3 has 16 residues.

This receptor was obtained from a woman aged 55-69 years in good health. Sequences were obtained from blood. J is TRBJ1-6 and V is TRBV20-1, with 8 bases that match TRBD1. The CDR3 DNA is TGCAGTGCTAGAGATGGGGGGACAGGATATAATTCACCCCTCCACTTT. It is translated as CSARDGGTGYNSPLHF.